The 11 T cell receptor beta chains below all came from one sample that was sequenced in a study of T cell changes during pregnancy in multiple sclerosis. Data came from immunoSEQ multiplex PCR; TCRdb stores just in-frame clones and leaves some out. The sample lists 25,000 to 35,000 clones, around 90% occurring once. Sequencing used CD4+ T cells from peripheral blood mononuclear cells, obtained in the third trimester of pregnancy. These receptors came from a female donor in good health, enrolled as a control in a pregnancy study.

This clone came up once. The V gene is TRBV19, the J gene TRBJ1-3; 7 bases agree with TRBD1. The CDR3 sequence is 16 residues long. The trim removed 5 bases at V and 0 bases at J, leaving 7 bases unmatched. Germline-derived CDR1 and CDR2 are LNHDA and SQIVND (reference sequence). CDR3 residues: CASSPGTAFSGNTIYF. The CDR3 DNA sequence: TGTGCCAGTAGTCCCGGGACAGCATTCTCTGGAAACACCATATATTTT.

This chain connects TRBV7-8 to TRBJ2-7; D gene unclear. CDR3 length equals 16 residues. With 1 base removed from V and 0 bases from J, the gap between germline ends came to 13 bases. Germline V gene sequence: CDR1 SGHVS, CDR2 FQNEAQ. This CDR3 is CASSLGSGGLSYEQYF. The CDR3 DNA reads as TGTGCCAGCAGCTTAGGGTCCGGCGGCCTCTCCTACGAGCAGTACTTC. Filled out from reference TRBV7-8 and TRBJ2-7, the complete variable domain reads GAGVSQSPRYKVAKRGQDVALRCDPISGHVSLFWYQQALGQGPEFLTYFQNEAQLDKSGLPSDRFFAERPEGSVSTLKIQRTQQEDSAVYLCASSLGSGGLSYEQYFGPGTRLTVT.

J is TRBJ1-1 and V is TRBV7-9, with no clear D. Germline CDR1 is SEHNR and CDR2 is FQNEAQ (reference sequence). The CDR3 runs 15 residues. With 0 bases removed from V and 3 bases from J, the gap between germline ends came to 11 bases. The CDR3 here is CASSLAREGDTEAFF. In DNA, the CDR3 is TGTGCCAGCAGCTTAGCCCGGGAGGGCGACACTGAAGCTTTCTTT.

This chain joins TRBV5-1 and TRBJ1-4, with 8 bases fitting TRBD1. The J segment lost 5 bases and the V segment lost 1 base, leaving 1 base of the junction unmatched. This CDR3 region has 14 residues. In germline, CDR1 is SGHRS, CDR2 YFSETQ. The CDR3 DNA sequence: TGCGCCAGCAGCTTGACAGGGGGGAATGAAAAACTGTTTTTT. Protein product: CASSLTGGNEKLFF.

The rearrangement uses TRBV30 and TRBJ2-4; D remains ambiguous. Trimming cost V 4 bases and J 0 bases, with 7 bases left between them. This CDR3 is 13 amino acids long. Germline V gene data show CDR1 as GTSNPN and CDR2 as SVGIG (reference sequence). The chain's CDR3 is CAWTGLAKNIQYF. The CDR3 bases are TGTGCCTGGACGGGTCTAGCCAAAAACATTCAGTACTTC.

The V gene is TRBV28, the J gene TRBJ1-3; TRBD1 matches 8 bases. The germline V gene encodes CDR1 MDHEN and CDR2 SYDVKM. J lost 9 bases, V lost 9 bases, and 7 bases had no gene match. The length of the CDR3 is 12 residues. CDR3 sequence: CASWDRFVTIYF. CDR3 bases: TGTGCCAGTTGGGACAGGTTTGTCACCATATATTTT. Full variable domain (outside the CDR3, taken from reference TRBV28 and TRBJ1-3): DVKVTQSSRYLVKRTGEKVFLECVQDMDHENMFWYRQDPGLGLRLIYFSYDVKMKEKGDIPEGYSVSREKKERFSLILESASTNQTSMYLCASWDRFVTIYFGEGSWLTVV.

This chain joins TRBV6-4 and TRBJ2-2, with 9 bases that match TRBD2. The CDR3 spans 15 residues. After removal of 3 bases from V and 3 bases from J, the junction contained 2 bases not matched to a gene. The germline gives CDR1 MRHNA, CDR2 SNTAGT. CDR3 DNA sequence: TGTGCCAGCAGTGATTTAGCGGGAGACACCGGGGAGCTGTTTTTT. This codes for CASSDLAGDTGELFF.

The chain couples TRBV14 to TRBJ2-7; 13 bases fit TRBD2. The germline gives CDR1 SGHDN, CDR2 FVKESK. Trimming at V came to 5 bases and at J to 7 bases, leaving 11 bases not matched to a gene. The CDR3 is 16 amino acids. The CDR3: CASSLEGLAGPGEQYF. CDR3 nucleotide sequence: TGTGCCAGCAGCTTGGAGGGACTAGCGGGACCGGGGGAGCAGTACTTC. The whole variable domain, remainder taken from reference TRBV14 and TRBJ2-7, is EAGVTQFPSHSVIEKGQTVTLRCDPISGHDNLYWYRRVMGKEIKFLLHFVKESKQDESGMPNNRFLAERTGGTYSTLKVQPAELEDSGVYFCASSLEGLAGPGEQYFGPGTRLTVT.

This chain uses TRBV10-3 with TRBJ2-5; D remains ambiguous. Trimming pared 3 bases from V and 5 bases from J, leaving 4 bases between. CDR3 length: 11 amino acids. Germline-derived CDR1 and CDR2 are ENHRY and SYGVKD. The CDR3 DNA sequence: TGTGCCATCAGTGACGGGGAGACCCAGTACTTC. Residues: CAISDGETQYF.

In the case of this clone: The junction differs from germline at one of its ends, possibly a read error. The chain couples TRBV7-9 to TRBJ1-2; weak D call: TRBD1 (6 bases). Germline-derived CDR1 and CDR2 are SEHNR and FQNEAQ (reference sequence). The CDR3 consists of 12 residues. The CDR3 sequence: CAGRGANYGYTF. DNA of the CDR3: TGTGCCGGCAGGGGAGCTAACTATGGCTACACCTTC.

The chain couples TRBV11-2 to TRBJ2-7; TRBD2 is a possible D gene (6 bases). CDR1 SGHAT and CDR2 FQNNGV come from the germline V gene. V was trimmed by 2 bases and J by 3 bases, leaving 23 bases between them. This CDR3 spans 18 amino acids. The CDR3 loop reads CASSLTDRGAGRFYEQYF. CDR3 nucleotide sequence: TGTGCCAGCAGCTTAACCGACCGAGGGGCAGGGAGGTTCTACGAGCAGTACTTC.